A selection of T cell receptor beta chains follows, all from one sample in a study of blood T cell repertoires in COVID-19. Sequenced by immunoSEQ multiplex PCR; TCRdb stores in-frame clones only, minus some. Among around 260,000 clones listed, 83% were seen once. The sequencing input was peripheral blood. These receptors were taken from a woman between 45 and 65 years old who had recovered from COVID-19. CDR3s include the opening cysteine and the closing phenylalanine or tryptophan. A D gene is named only where the DNA matches it firmly. Clone size is not always given. Where it is, it says once, few, many or a class for expanded clones.

V,J,size,D,DNA,CDR3
TRBV6-6,TRBJ2-7,.,TRBD2,TGTGCCAGCACCAGGACTAGCGGGGTGTACGAGCAGTACTTC,CASTRTSGVYEQYF
TRBV10-3,TRBJ2-2,few,.,TGTGCCATCAGTGAGTCGGTTGGCAGGCCGAACACCGGGGAGCTGTTTTTT,CAISESVGRPNTGELFF
TRBV27,TRBJ1-6,once,.,TGTGCCAGCAGTTTATCGAGAGGGAAGGGAGATTCACCCCTCCACTTT,CASSLSRGKGDSPLHF
TRBV4-1,TRBJ1-5,.,.,TGCGCCAGCAGCCAAGAGGTACGAGGTCAGCCCCAGCATTTT,CASSQEVRGQPQHF
TRBV6-6,TRBJ2-3,once,.,TGTGCCAGCAGTTACGTGGGGGACAACACAGATACGCAGTATTTT,CASSYVGDNTDTQYF
TRBV7-9,TRBJ1-2,.,.,TGTGCCAGCAGCCCCGGGAGTAACTATGGCTACACCTTC,CASSPGSNYGYTF
TRBV28,TRBJ1-2,.,.,TGTGCCAGCAGTTTTCGGTCCCGGGGCTACACCTTC,CASSFRSRGYTF
TRBV6-5,TRBJ2-3,.,TRBD2,TGTGCCAGCAGTACGACTAGCGGGGGAGATACGCAGTATTTT,CASSTTSGGDTQYF
TRBV6-5,TRBJ2-5,.,TRBD2,TGTGCCAGCACCTCGACGCGGGGGGGCGGGGAGACCCAGTACTTC,CASTSTRGGGETQYF
TRBV28,TRBJ2-7,.,.,TGTGCCAGCAGTTCTGGGGACTCCGGAGGTCGCGAGCAGTACTTC,CASSSGDSGGREQYF
TRBV7-6,TRBJ1-6,few,.,TGTGCCAGCAGCTACCAAACAAAGTCACCCCTCCACTTT,CASSYQTKSPLHF
TRBV28,TRBJ1-5,.,.,TGTGCCAGCGGCCGGGACACTCGAGCGCCCCAGCATTTT,CASGRDTRAPQHF
TRBV7-2,TRBJ2-1,.,TRBD2,TGTGCCAGCACCCCCTGGCGGGGGGAATACAATGAGCAGTTCTTC,CASTPWRGEYNEQFF
TRBV11-2,TRBJ2-7,.,.,TGTGCCAGCAGACCTTGGGGCACAAAAAACAGCTACGAGCAGTACTTC,CASRPWGTKNSYEQYF
TRBV9,TRBJ1-4,.,.,TGTGCCAGCAGCGTGAGTCAACAGGGTTTTGCAACTAATGAAAAACTGTTTTTT,CASSVSQQGFATNEKLFF
TRBV6-6,TRBJ1-1,.,.,TGTGCCAGCAGACGAAGGGTGACAGAGTACATGAACACTGAAGCTTTCTTT,CASRRRVTEYMNTEAFF
TRBV10-3,TRBJ1-4,.,TRBD1,TGTGCCATCAGTGAGCAGGGGGTTTCAACTAATGAAAAACTGTTTTTT,CAISEQGVSTNEKLFF
TRBV6-2/TRBV6-3,TRBJ1-5,few,TRBD1,TGTGCCAGCAGTTGGACAGGGCGAGACGGGTATAGCAATCAGCCCCAGCATTTT,CASSWTGRDGYSNQPQHF
TRBV28,TRBJ2-7,few,.,TGTGCCAGCGGTTCCGCGGGACCGGGGGAGCAGTACTTC,CASGSAGPGEQYF
TRBV6-6,TRBJ2-2,once,.,TGTGCCAGCAGTTATCGGCAGGATTTCACCGGGGAGCTGTTTTTT,CASSYRQDFTGELFF
TRBV19,TRBJ1-5,.,TRBD1,TGTGCCAGTAGTGCACAACAGGGGGTCGGCAATCAGCCCCAGCATTTT,CASSAQQGVGNQPQHF
TRBV19,TRBJ1-5,.,TRBD1,TGTGCCGCCGGACAGGTCGAGGGTCAGCCCCAGCATTTT,CAAGQVEGQPQHF
TRBV4-2,TRBJ1-2,few,.,TGTGCCAGCAGCCAAGATCAGGCGCGAGGGAACGGCTACACCTTC,CASSQDQARGNGYTF
TRBV7-9,TRBJ2-5,.,.,TGTGCCAGCAGCCCCCAGAGGTCGTTTAAAGAGACCCAGTACTTC,CASSPQRSFKETQYF